This is a list of T cell receptor beta chains from one sample in a study of blood T cells in healthy people across ages. MiXCR, applied by TCRdb to the 5' RACE reads, yields one record per CDR3 protein. The table records roughly 1.4 million distinct CDR3 sequences, 59% of them present only once. Sequencing was done on a sample of blood. The receptors shown here come from a man aged 18 to 30 in good health. Each CDR3 is given with its conserved first and last residue. D genes are given only for firm matches. Part of the rows lack a size; the others show once, few, many or a class for expanded clones.

abundance,v_gene,j_gene,d_gene,CDR3aa,CDR3nt
once,TRBV2,TRBJ2-1,-,CASSEWLSNEQFF,TGTGCCAGCAGTGAATGGTTGTCAAATGAGCAGTTCTTC
-,TRBV20-1,TRBJ2-7,-,CSARDAGWAPSYEQYF,TGCAGTGCTAGAGATGCCGGCTGGGCCCCCTCCTACGAGCAGTACTTC
-,TRBV20-1,TRBJ1-6,-,CSARDAQVSVSPLHF,TGCAGTGCTAGAGATGCGCAGGTTTCTGTTTCACCCCTCCACTTT
-,TRBV7-9,TRBJ1-2,-,CASSLSPGYTF,TGTGCCAGCAGCTTGTCCCCTGGCTACACCTTC
few,TRBV6-6,TRBJ1-5,-,CASSYSVNQPQHF,TGTGCCAGCAGTTACTCTGTGAATCAGCCCCAGCATTTT
few,TRBV2,TRBJ1-4,TRBD1,CASSEVDRGDEKLFF,TGTGCCAGCAGTGAAGTCGACAGGGGAGATGAAAAACTGTTTTTT
few,TRBV29-1,TRBJ2-3,TRBD2,CSAISGSGVDTQYF,TGCAGCGCTATTAGCGGGAGTGGTGTCGATACGCAGTATTTT
few,TRBV29-1,TRBJ2-1,-,CSVGRGRNYNEQFF,TGCAGCGTTGGCCGCGGTAGGAACTACAATGAGCAGTTCTTC
-,TRBV6-2/TRBV6-3,TRBJ2-7,-,CASSTLRYEQYF,TGTGCCAGCAGTACATTGCGGTACGAGCAGTACTTC
-,TRBV6-5,TRBJ2-3,-,CASSYLEIPSTDTQYF,TGTGCCAGCAGCTATCTGGAGATCCCTAGCACAGATACGCAGTATTTT
-,TRBV14,TRBJ2-1,-,CASSHLRSLDEQFF,TGTGCCAGCAGCCACTTGCGGAGTTTGGATGAGCAGTTCTTC
-,TRBV20-1,TRBJ2-5,-,CSAKGVVETQYF,TGCAGTGCTAAGGGGGTTGTGGAGACCCAGTACTTC
-,TRBV3-1,TRBJ2-1,TRBD2,CASRVAGGVNEQFF,TGTGCCAGCAGAGTAGCGGGAGGGGTCAATGAGCAGTTCTTC
-,TRBV5-6,TRBJ2-5,-,CASKNGQPQETQYF,TGTGCCAGCAAAAACGGACAGCCCCAAGAGACCCAGTACTTC
-,TRBV20-1,TRBJ2-1,TRBD2,CSARDSGGFTEQFF,TGCAGTGCTCGGGATAGCGGGGGGTTTACTGAGCAGTTCTTC
-,TRBV7-2,TRBJ2-7,TRBD1,CASSWTGQQYF,TGTGCCAGCAGCTGGACAGGTCAGCAGTACTTC
-,TRBV7-2,TRBJ1-1,-,CASSLDSGGGTEAFF,TGTGCCAGCAGCTTAGATAGTGGAGGGGGCACTGAAGCTTTCTTT